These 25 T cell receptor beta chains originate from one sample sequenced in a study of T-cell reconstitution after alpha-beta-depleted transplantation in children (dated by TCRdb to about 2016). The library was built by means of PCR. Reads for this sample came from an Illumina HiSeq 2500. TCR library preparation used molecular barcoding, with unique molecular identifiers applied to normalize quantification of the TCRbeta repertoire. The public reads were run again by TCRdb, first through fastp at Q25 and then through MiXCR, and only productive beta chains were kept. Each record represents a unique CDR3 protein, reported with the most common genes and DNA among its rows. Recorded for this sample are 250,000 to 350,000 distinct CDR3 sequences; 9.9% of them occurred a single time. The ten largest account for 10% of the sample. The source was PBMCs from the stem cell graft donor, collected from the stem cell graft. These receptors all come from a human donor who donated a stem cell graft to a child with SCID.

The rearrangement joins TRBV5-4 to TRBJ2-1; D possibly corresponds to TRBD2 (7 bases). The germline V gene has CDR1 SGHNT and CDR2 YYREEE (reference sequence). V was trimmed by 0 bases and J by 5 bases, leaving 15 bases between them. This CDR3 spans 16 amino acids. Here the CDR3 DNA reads TGTGCCAGCAGCTTGGCCCATCGGGGGGCCAACAATGAGCAGTTCTTC. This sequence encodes CASSLAHRGANNEQFF.

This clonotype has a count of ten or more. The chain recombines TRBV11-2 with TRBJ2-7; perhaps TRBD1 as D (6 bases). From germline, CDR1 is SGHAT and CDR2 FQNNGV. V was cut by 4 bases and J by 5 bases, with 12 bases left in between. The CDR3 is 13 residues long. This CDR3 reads CASSSQGYHEQYF. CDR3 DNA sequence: TGTGCCAGCAGCTCACAGGGATATCACGAGCAGTACTTC.

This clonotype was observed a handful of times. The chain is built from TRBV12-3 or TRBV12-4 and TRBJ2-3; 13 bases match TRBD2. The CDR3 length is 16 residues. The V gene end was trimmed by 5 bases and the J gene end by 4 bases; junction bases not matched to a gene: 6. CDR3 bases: TGTGCCAGCAGTCCCGCACTAGCGGGGGGGCCAGATACGCAGTATTTT. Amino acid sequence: CASSPALAGGPDTQYF.

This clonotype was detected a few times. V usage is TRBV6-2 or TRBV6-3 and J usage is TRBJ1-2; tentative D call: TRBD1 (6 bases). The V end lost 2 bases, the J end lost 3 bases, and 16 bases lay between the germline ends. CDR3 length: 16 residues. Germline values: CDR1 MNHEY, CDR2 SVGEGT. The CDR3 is CASSYRPSAGDYGYTF. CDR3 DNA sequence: TGTGCCAGCAGTTACCGCCCCTCGGCAGGGGACTATGGCTACACCTTC.

The DNA for the CDR3 is TGTGCCAGCAGCCTCCCCGGGACAGGTCAAGAGACCCAGTACTTC. Translating it yields CASSLPGTGQETQYF. This chain joins TRBV7-6 and TRBJ2-5; 8 positions agree with TRBD1. The CDR3 covers 15 residues. V lost 5 bases to trimming and J lost 2 bases; unmatched junction nucleotides: 7. Germline CDR1 and CDR2: SGHVS and FNYEAQ.

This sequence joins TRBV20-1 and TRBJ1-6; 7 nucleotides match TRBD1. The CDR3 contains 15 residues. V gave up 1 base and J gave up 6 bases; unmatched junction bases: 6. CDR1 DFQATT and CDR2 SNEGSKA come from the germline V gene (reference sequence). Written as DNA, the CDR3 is TGCAGTGCTAGAGTATCAGGGGGACTTAATTCACCCCTCCACTTT. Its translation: CSARVSGGLNSPLHF.

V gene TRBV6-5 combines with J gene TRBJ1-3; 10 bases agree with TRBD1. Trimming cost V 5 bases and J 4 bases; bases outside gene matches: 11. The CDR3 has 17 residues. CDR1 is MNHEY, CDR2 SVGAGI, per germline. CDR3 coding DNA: TGTGCCAGCAGTAACCCCGGGACAGGGGCCATGGGAAACACCATATATTTT. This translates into CASSNPGTGAMGNTIYF.

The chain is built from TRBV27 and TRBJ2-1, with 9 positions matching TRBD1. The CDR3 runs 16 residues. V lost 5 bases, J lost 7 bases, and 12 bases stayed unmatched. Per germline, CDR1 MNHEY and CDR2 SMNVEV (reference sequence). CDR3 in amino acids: CASSPPGTGRFNEQFF. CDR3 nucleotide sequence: TGTGCCAGCAGTCCACCTGGGACAGGGCGATTTAATGAGCAGTTCTTC.

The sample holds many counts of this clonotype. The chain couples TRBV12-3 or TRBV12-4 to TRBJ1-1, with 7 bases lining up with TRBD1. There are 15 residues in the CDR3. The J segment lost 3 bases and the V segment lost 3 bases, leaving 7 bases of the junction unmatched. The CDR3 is CASSFRGQWDTEAFF. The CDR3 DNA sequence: TGTGCCAGCAGTTTTAGGGGACAGTGGGACACTGAAGCTTTCTTT.

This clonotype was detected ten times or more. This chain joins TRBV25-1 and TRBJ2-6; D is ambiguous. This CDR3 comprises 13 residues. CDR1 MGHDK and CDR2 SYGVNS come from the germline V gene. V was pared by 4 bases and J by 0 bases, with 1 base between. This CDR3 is CASSVSGANVLTF. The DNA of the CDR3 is TGTGCCAGCAGTGTCTCTGGGGCCAACGTCCTGACTTTC.

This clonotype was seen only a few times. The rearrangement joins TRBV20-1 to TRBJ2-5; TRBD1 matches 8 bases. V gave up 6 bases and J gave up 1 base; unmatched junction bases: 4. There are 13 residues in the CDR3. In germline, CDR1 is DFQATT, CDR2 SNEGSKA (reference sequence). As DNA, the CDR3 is TGCAGTGCCGGAGGACAGGGCCAAGAGACCCAGTACTTC. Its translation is CSAGGQGQETQYF.

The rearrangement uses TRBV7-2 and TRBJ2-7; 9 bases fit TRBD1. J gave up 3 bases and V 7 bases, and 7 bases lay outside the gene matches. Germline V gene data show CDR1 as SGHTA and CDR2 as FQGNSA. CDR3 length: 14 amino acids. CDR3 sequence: CASTFLTGGYEQYF. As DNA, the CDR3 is TGTGCCAGCACCTTTTTGACAGGGGGCTACGAGCAGTACTTC.

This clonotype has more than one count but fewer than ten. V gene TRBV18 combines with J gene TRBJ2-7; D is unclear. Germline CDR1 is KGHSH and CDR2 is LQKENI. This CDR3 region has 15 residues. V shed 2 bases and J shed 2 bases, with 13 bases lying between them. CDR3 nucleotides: TGTGCCAGCTCACCAAACAGAGCGATCGCCTACGAGCAGTACTTC. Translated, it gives CASSPNRAIAYEQYF.

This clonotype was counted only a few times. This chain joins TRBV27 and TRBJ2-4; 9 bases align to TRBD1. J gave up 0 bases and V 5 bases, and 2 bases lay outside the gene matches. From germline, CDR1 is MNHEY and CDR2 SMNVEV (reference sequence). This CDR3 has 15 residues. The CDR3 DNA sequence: TGTGCCAGCAGTACAGGGGGCCAAGCCAAAAACATTCAGTACTTC. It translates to CASSTGGQAKNIQYF.

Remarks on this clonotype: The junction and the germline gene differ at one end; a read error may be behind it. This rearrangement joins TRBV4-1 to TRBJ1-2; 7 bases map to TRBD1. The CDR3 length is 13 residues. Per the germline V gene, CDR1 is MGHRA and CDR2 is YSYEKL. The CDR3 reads CASSQALLQGIRF. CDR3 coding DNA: TGCGCCAGCAGCCAGGCCCTTCTACAGGGGATCCGCTTC.

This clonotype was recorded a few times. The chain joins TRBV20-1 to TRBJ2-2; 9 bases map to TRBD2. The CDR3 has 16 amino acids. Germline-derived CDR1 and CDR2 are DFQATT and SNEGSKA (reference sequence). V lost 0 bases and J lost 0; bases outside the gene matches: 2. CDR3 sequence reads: CSARDGGGANTGELFF. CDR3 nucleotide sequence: TGCAGTGCTAGAGATGGCGGGGGGGCGAACACCGGGGAGCTGTTTTTT.

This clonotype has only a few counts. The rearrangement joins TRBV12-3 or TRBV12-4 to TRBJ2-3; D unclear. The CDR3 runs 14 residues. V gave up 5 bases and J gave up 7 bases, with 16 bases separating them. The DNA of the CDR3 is TGTGCCAGCAGTCCTCCGTTGGAGCCGAATACGCAGTATTTT. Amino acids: CASSPPLEPNTQYF.

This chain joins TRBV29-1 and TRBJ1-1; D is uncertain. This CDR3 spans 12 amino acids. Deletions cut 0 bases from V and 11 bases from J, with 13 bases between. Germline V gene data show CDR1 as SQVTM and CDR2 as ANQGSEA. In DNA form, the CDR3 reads TGCAGCGTTGAAGATATGGGTCAAGGGGCTTTCTTT. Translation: CSVEDMGQGAFF. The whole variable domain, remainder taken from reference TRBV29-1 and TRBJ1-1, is SAVISQKPSRDICQRGTSLTIQCQVDSQVTMMFWYRQQPGQSLTLIATANQGSEATYESGFVIDKFPISRPNLTFSTLTVSNMSPEDSSIYLCSVEDMGQGAFFGQGTRLTVV.

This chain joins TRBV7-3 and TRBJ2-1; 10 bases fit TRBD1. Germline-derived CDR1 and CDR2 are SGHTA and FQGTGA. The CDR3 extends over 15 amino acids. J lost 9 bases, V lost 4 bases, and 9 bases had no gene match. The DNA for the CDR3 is TGTGCCAGCAGCTCGGCAGGACAGGGGGGGGTTGAGCAGTTCTTC. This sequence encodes CASSSAGQGGVEQFF.

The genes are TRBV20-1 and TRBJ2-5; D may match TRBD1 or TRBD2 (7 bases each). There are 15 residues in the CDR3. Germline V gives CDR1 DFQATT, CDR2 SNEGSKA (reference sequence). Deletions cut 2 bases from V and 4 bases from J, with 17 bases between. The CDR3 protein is CSARKVAGGGETQYF. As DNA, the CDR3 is TGCAGTGCTAGAAAAGTAGCAGGGGGGGGAGAGACCCAGTACTTC.

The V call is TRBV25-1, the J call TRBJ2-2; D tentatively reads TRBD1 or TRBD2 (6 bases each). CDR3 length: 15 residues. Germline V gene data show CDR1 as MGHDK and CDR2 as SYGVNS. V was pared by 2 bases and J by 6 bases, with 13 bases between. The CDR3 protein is CASSELAGEAGELFF. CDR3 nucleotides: TGTGCCAGCAGTGAACTTGCAGGGGAGGCCGGGGAGCTGTTTTTT.

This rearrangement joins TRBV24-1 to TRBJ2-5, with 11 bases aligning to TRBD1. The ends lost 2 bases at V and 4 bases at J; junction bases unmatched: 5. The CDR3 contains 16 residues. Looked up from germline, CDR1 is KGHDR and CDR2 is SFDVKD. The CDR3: CATSDSGQGAGETQYF. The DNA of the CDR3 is TGTGCCACCAGTGATTCAGGACAGGGGGCAGGAGAGACCCAGTACTTC.

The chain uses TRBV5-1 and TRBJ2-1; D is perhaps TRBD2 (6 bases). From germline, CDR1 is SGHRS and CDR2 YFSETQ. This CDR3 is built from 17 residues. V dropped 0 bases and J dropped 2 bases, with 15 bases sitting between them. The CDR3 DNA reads TGCGCCAGCAGCTTGGCCCTTGGAGGGGTGGCCTACAATGAGCAGTTCTTC. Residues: CASSLALGGVAYNEQFF. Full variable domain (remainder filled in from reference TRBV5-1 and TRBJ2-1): KAGVTQTPRYLIKTRGQQVTLSCSPISGHRSVSWYQQTPGQGLQFLFEYFSETQRNKGNFPGRFSGRQFSNSRSEMNVSTLELGDSALYLCASSLALGGVAYNEQFFGPGTRLTVL.

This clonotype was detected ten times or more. CDR3 in DNA: TGCAGTGCTAGAGATTGGCGGGGGGGCACAGATACGCAGTATTTT. Residues: CSARDWRGGTDTQYF. The chain joins TRBV20-1 to TRBJ2-3; 8 bases match TRBD2. The germline gives CDR1 DFQATT, CDR2 SNEGSKA (reference sequence). The CDR3 loop spans 15 amino acids. J gave up 1 base and V 0 bases, and 3 bases lay outside the gene matches.

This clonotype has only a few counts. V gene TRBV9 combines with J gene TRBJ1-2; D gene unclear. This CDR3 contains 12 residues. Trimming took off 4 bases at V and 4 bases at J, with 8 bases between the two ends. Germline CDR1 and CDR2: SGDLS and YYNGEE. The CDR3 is CASSHKSYGYTF. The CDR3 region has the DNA TGTGCCAGCAGCCACAAGTCCTATGGCTACACCTTC.